This T cell receptor (beta chain) originates from a study of T cell responses to AZD1222 COVID-19 vaccine. General study findings and limits: Females made up more of the donors, who were largely white British, and clonal diversity may have come out too low.

In germline, CDR1 is ENHRY, CDR2 SYGVKD. The CDR3 consists of 14 residues. V gave up 6 bases and J gave up 0 bases, with 8 bases separating them. Assay used: immunoSEQ multiplex PCR; TCRdb lists only in-frame clones, some missing. Counted here are approximately 92,000 clones, approximately 90% occurring once; the ten biggest clones make up around a fifth. Worth noting for this clone: The antigen is undetermined.

V and J are TRBV10-3 and TRBJ1-4, with D perhaps matching TRBD1 (5 bases). This clonotype was obtained from an adult in good health. Sequencing was performed on peripheral blood, taken on day 0 of AZD1222 vaccination. The CDR3 protein is CAIRDSTTNEKLFF. The CDR3 region has the DNA TGTGCCATCAGAGACAGTACAACTAATGAAAAACTGTTTTTT.